This TCR beta chain originates from a study of blood T cell repertoires in COVID-19. Seattle cases were enrolled at active infection and followed longitudinally. Here immunoSEQ multiplex PCR was the method, and the copy in TCRdb shows in-frame clones only, minus some. This table holds hundreds of thousands of clones, approximately 86% found once. J lost 5 bases, V lost 5 bases, and 4 bases had no gene match. This CDR3 is 14 amino acids long. CDR1 and CDR2 (germline): SGHAT, FQNNGV. The sample taken for sequencing was peripheral blood. This receptor was obtained from a woman between 65 and 79 years old with COVID-19, enrolled during active disease. This chain connects TRBV11-2 to TRBJ1-1; 11 positions agree with TRBD1. CDR3 DNA: TGTGCCAGCAGCAGGACAGGGGGCGATACTGAAGCTTTCTTT. Its protein product is CASSRTGGDTEAFF.